The clone carrying this T cell receptor (beta chain) was counted between two and nine times. Antigen specificity is unknown. This entry is derived from a study of blood T cells in healthy people across ages. Study-wide results and limits: Reliance upon unsorted PBMCs precluded definitive naive versus antigen-experienced comparison.

CDR1 is SGDLS and CDR2 is YYNGEE in the germline V gene. J gave up 3 bases and V 4 bases, and 6 bases lay outside the gene matches. The CDR3 runs to 14 residues. A second PCR, run for roughly 7 to 11 cycles, used a sample-barcoded 5' primer plus a J-beta primer mix. TCRdb ran MiXCR on the 5' RACE reads and lists one entry per CDR3 protein. The sample contains about a million distinct CDR3 sequences, under 50% of which appear only once. The TCR was taken from a man between 25 and 39 years old in good health. V usage is TRBV9 and J usage is TRBJ2-7; 8 nucleotides match TRBD2. The sequenced material came from blood. The CDR3 coding sequence is TGTGCCAGCAGCAAAGGGACTAGTAACTACGAGCAGTACTTC. Translation: CASSKGTSNYEQYF.